This TCR beta chain appears in the sequencing data of a study of blood T cell repertoires in COVID-19. Background on the study: Both acute and convalescent COVID-19 samples were obtained from the United States, Italy and Spain. PBMCs, B-cell-depleted T cells, or T cells were the source of the cDNA or gDNA that made up the material.

This CDR3 region has 14 residues. V dropped 2 bases and J dropped 6 bases, with 13 bases sitting between them. Germline V lookup: CDR1 MNHEY, CDR2 SVGEGT. As handled by the study authors: Amplification with reference gene primers provided the estimates of nucleated cell counts. The method was immunoSEQ multiplex PCR; TCRdb's version includes in-frame clones alone and lacks a portion of them. That table gives V, J and clone size, and the DNA gave D and trimming. The sample shows around 81,000 clones, around 80% of them seen only once. The sequence derives from a human donor in a cohort sampled during active COVID-19. The sequencing sample was made of peripheral blood. The rearrangement uses TRBV6-2 or TRBV6-3 and TRBJ1-2; D is undetermined. CDR3: CASSYRPGIDGYTF. The DNA for the CDR3 is TGTGCCAGCAGTTACCGTCCGGGAATCGATGGCTACACCTTC.